Given below is one TCR beta chain in context. Other DNA sequences in this specimen translate into the identical CDR3. The data belong to a study of blood T cell repertoires in COVID-19. Study background: Samples representing acute and convalescent COVID-19 were sourced from the United States, Italy and Spain. PBMCs, B-cell-depleted T cells, or T cells were the source of the cDNA or gDNA that made up the material.

CDR3 length equals 13 residues. The V gene's germline CDR1 is SGHAT and CDR2 FQDESV (reference sequence). V shed 4 bases and J shed 4 bases, with 10 bases lying between them. Per the original data handling: Amplification with reference gene primers provided the estimates of nucleated cell counts. Sequencing was performed with immunoSEQ multiplex PCR; in TCRdb, only in-frame clones are kept and a portion is missing. That table furnishes V, J and clone size, whereas the DNA furnished D and trimming. The sample includes some 250,000 clones, roughly 84% of them seen just once. The material sequenced was peripheral blood. This chain connects TRBV11-1 to TRBJ1-1; D might be TRBD1 (5 bases). The clonotype comes from a man in his sixties with acute or convalescent COVID-19. Here the CDR3 reads CASSSQGGTEAFF. CDR3 nucleotide sequence: TGTGCCAGCAGCTCCCAGGGTGGCACTGAAGCTTTCTTT.